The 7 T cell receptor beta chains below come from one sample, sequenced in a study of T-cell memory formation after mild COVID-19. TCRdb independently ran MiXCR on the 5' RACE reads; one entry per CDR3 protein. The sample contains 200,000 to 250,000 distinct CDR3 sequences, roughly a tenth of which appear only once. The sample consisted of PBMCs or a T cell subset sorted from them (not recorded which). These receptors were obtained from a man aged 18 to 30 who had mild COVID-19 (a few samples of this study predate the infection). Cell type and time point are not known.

The CDR3 here is CASSTEKGATLFAEAFF. Written as DNA, the CDR3 is TGTGCCAGCTCAACCGAAAAGGGGGCTACCCTCTTCGCTGAAGCTTTCTTT. The chain uses TRBV18 and TRBJ1-1, with 7 bases identical to TRBD1. The V gene end was trimmed by 5 bases and the J gene end by 6 bases; junction bases not matched to a gene: 18. CDR1 and CDR2 (germline): KGHSH, LQKENI. This CDR3 has 17 residues.

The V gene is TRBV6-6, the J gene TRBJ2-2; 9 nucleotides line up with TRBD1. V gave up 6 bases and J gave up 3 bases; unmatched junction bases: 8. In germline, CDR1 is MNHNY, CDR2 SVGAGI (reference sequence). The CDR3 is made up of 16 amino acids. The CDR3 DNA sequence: TGTGCCAGCAGGATATGGGACAGGGAAGACACCGGGGAGCTGTTTTTT. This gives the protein CASRIWDREDTGELFF.

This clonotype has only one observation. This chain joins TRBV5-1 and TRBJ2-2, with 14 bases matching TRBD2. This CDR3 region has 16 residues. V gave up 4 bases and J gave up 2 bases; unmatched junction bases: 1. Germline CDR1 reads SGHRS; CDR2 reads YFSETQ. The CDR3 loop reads CASSGLAGGNTGELFF. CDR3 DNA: TGCGCCAGCAGCGGACTAGCGGGGGGAAACACCGGGGAGCTGTTTTTT.

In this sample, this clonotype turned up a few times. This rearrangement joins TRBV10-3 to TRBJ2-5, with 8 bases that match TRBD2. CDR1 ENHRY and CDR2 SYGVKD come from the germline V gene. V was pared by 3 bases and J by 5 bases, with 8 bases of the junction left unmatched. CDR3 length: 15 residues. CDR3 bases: TGTGCCATCAGTGATCGGGGGGGCCGAGGGGAGACCCAGTACTTC. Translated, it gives CAISDRGGRGETQYF.

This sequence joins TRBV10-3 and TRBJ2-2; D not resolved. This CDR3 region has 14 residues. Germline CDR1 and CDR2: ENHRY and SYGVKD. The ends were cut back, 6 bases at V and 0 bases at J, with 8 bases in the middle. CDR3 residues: CAIRASANTGELFF. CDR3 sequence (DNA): TGTGCCATCAGGGCCAGCGCGAACACCGGGGAGCTGTTTTTT.

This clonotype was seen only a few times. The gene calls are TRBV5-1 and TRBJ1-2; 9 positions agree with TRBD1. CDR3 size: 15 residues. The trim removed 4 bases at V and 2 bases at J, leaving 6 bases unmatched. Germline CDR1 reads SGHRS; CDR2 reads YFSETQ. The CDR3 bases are TGCGCCAGCAGCCAACAGGGGGCCGGGAACTATGGCTACACCTTC. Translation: CASSQQGAGNYGYTF.

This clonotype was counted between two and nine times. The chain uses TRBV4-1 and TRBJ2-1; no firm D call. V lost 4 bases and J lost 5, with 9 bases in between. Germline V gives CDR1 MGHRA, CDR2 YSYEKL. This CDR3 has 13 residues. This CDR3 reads CASSLQEHNEQFF. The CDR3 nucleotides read TGCGCCAGCAGCCTGCAGGAACACAATGAGCAGTTCTTC.